This TCR beta chain originates from a study of regulatory T cells in long-lasting Graves disease. Study-level background: Patients with new Graves' disease had used antithyroid drugs below 3 months. Study-wide results and limits: In persistent patients, shared public clonotypes (around 2,500) outnumbered those in new patients (around 1,000).

The table lists this clonotype with many counts. Its target is unknown. The time point is: newly diagnosed GD, antithyroid drugs for less than 3 months. The TCR library was made from RNA extracted from PBMCs. The TCR beta library used iRepertoire HTBI primers with Arm-PCR amplification of CDR3. TCRdb recomputed calls from the multiplex PCR reads with MiXCR, one row per CDR3 protein. The table records some 230,000 distinct CDR3 sequences, approximately 20% of them present only once. Sequenced material: peripheral blood mononuclear cells (PBMCs), taken at new diagnosis, from a patient treated with antithyroid drugs. The receptor was isolated from a female donor with Graves disease.

CDR3 sequence (DNA): TGTGCCAGCAGTCCCTACTACGGACAGGGGGCCAATGGCTACACCTTC. Protein product: CASSPYYGQGANGYTF. V usage is TRBV28 and J usage is TRBJ1-2; 11 bases are shared with TRBD1. Trimming took 5 bases from V and 6 from J; bases not matched to a gene: 11. The CDR3 extends over 16 amino acids. The germline V gene has CDR1 MDHEN and CDR2 SYDVKM.